This T cell receptor beta chain was recovered during a study of T cell repertoires in aging, cancer and after chemotherapy. The template was genomic DNA from peripheral blood, not RNA. Multiplex touch-down PCR with TRB-A/B primers amplified rearranged V-D-J TRB sequences. TCRdb processed the multiplex PCR reads anew with MiXCR; each CDR3 protein has one entry. Counted here are approximately 11,000 distinct CDR3 sequences, approximately 46% occurring once; the ten biggest clones make up around 6.9%. Germline V CDR1 and CDR2: DFQATT, SNEGSKA (reference sequence). The V segment lost 4 bases and the J segment 2 bases; nucleotides outside the gene matches: 16. CDR3 size: 18 residues.

The V and J genes are TRBV20-1 and TRBJ2-5, with 10 bases matching TRBD1. The sequencing sample was made of blood. The origin of this receptor is a human donor in good health. The CDR3 spells CSAMSRGTGALPQETQYF. Here the CDR3 DNA reads TGCAGTGCTATGTCTCGAGGGACAGGGGCCCTGCCACAAGAGACCCAGTACTTC.